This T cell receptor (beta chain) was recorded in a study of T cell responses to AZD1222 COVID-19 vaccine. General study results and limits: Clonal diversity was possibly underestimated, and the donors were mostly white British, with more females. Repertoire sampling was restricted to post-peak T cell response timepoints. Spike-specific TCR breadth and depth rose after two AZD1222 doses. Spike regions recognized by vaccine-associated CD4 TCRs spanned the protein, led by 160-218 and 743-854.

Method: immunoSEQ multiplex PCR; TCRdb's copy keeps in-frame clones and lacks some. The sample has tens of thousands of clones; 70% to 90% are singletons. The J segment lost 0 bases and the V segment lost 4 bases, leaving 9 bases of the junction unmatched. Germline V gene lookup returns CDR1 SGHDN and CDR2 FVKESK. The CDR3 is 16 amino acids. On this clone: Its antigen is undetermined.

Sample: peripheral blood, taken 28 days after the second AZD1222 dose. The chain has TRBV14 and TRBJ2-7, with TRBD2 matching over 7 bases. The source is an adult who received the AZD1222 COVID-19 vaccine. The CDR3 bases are TGTGCCAGCAGCCCAGTAGCGGGTTCCCGCTCCTACGAGCAGTACTTC. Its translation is CASSPVAGSRSYEQYF.